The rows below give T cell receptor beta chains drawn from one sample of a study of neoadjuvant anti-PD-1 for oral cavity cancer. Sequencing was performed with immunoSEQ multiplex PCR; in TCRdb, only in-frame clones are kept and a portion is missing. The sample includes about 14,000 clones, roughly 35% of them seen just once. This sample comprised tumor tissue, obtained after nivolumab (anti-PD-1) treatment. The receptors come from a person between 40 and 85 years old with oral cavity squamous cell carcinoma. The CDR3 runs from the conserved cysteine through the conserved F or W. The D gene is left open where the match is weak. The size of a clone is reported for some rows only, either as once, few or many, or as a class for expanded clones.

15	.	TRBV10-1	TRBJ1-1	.	CASSESGLGNTEAFF	TGCGCCAGCAGTGAGTCGGGACTGGGGAACACTGAAGCTTTCTTT
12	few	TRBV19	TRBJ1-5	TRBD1	CASGQGGQPQHF	TGTGCCAGCGGACAGGGGGGGCAGCCCCAGCATTTT
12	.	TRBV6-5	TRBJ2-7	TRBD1	CASGYRGYEQYF	TGTGCCAGCGGATACAGGGGGTACGAGCAGTACTTC
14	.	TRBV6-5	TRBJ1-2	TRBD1	CASSYVGGDFGYTF	TGTGCCAGCAGTTACGTAGGGGGCGACTTTGGCTACACCTTC
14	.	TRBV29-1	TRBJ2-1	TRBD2	CSVGAAGGPGEQFF	TGCAGCGTTGGAGCGGCGGGGGGGCCGGGTGAGCAGTTCTTC
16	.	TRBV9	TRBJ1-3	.	CASSVGGGISGNTIYF	TGTGCCAGCAGCGTAGGCGGGGGAATCTCTGGAAACACCATATATTTT
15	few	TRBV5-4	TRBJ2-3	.	CASSSSTGSEVTQYF	TGTGCCAGCAGCTCCTCGACAGGTTCGGAGGTTACGCAGTATTTT
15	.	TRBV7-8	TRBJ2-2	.	CASSLVERNTGELFF	TGTGCCAGCAGCTTAGTGGAAAGGAACACCGGGGAGCTGTTTTTT
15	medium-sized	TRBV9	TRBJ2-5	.	CASSVLEVDQETQYF	TGTGCCAGCAGCGTTCTTGAGGTAGACCAAGAGACCCAGTACTTC
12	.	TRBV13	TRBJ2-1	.	CASSSRAYPQFF	TGTGCCAGCAGCTCCCGGGCCTACCCGCAGTTCTTC
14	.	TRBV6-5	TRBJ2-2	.	CASSFHTNTGELFF	TGTGCCAGCAGTTTCCACACTAACACCGGGGAGCTGTTTTTT
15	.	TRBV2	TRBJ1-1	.	CASSKSVRGDTEAFF	TGTGCCAGCAGTAAATCAGTCCGTGGGGACACTGAAGCTTTCTTT
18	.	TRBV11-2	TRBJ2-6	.	CASSYDSIIVSGANVLTF	TGTGCCAGCAGCTATGACAGCATAATAGTCTCTGGGGCCAACGTCCTGACTTTC
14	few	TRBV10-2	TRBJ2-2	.	CASSFTGDTGELFF	TGCGCCAGCAGTTTTACAGGTGACACCGGGGAGCTGTTTTTT
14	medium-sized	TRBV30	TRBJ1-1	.	CAWTGFGGEFEAFF	TGTGCCTGGACAGGGTTCGGCGGTGAGTTTGAAGCTTTCTTT
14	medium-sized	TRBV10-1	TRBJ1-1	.	CASSEGRENTEAFF	TGCGCCAGCAGTGAGGGCCGGGAGAACACTGAAGCTTTCTTT
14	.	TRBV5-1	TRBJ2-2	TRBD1	CASSEGADTGELFF	TGCGCCAGCAGCGAGGGGGCGGACACCGGGGAGCTGTTTTTT
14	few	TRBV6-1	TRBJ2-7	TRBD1	CASSEGDSSYEQYF	TGTGCCAGCAGTGAAGGGGACAGCTCCTACGAGCAGTACTTC